The clone carrying this TCR beta chain has a single count. The data belong to a study of T cells in Graves' hyperthyroidism and ophthalmopathy. Using RNA transcripts as the source, TCR beta CDR3 regions were amplified. First-round RT-PCR targeting the TCR CDR3 was performed with the HTBI primer set. TCRdb passed the multiplex PCR reads through MiXCR, listing each CDR3 protein once. Among approximately 400,000 distinct CDR3 sequences listed, less than 20% were seen once. Sequences were obtained from blood. The sequence derives from a man between 18 and 35 years old with Graves' ophthalmopathy.

The DNA for the CDR3 is TGTGCCAGCAGCGTAGGTGACAGGGTACCCACCGGGGAGCTGTTTTTT. Translated, it gives CASSVGDRVPTGELFF. This rearrangement joins TRBV9 to TRBJ2-2; 7 bases map to TRBD1. Unmatched junction bases numbered 6, after V lost 0 bases and J lost 4 bases. The CDR3 totals 16 residues. The germline V gene has CDR1 SGDLS and CDR2 YYNGEE.